Each of the 4 T cell receptor beta chains below was sequenced from the same sample in a study of CD8 T cells in ankylosing spondylitis. No antigen has been assigned to these receptors. TCRdb reanalysed the 5' RACE reads using MiXCR and keeps one entry per CDR3 protein. The table has 400,000 to 450,000 distinct CDR3 sequences, approximately 17% seen once. Study-wide results and limits: Blood of patients with ankylosing spondylitis appeared to be characterized by a TCR beta motif of several highly homologous variants.

Sequences were obtained from blood, either unsorted or a sorted T cell fraction (not recorded which). These receptors were taken from a male donor with ankylosing spondylitis.

This clonotype was counted a few times. The chain carries TRBV6-2 or TRBV6-3 and TRBJ1-1, with D possibly matching TRBD1 (5 bases). The CDR3 is 15 residues long. The ends were cut back, 6 bases at V and 1 base at J, with 15 bases in the middle. From germline, CDR1 is MNHEY and CDR2 SVGEGT. Here the CDR3 reads CASRGAGTQNTEAFF. The CDR3 nucleotides read TGTGCCAGCAGGGGAGCCGGGACCCAGAACACTGAAGCTTTCTTT.

This clonotype was found many times. The V and J genes are TRBV3-1 and TRBJ2-1; 7 bases are a match to TRBD1. Trimming cost V 1 base and J 2 bases; bases outside gene matches: 5. This CDR3 region has 16 residues. Germline-derived CDR1 and CDR2 are LGHDT and YNNKEL (reference sequence). The CDR3 sequence is CASSQVGDSPYNEQFF. The CDR3 DNA reads as TGTGCCAGCAGCCAAGTTGGGGACAGCCCCTACAATGAGCAGTTCTTC.

This clonotype was recorded a few times. V and J are TRBV12-3 or TRBV12-4 and TRBJ2-1, with TRBD2 matching 9 bases. The CDR3 is 16 amino acids. The trim removed 0 bases at V and 2 bases at J, leaving 2 bases unmatched. The CDR3 sequence is CASSLARGGPYNEQFF. The CDR3 DNA reads TGTGCCAGCAGTTTAGCGCGGGGGGGCCCCTACAATGAGCAGTTCTTC.

This chain joins TRBV5-1 and TRBJ2-2; either TRBD1 or TRBD2 may supply D (5 bases each). Per the germline V gene, CDR1 is SGHRS and CDR2 is YFSETQ. V gave up 4 bases and J gave up 5 bases, with 15 bases separating them. The CDR3 covers 15 residues. This CDR3 is CASSRGPPVTGELFF. The CDR3 coding sequence is TGCGCCAGCAGCAGGGGACCGCCTGTGACCGGGGAGCTGTTTTTT. Full variable domain (rest looked up from reference TRBV5-1 and TRBJ2-2): KAGVTQTPRYLIKTRGQQVTLSCSPISGHRSVSWYQQTPGQGLQFLFEYFSETQRNKGNFPGRFSGRQFSNSRSEMNVSTLELGDSALYLCASSRGPPVTGELFFGEGSRLTVL.